The source of this T cell receptor beta chain is a study of CD8 T cells in ankylosing spondylitis. This clonotype turned up a few times. Its antigen is undetermined. TCRdb reprocessed the 5' RACE reads with MiXCR, giving one entry per CDR3 protein. Of about 30,000 distinct CDR3 sequences in the sample, about 29% are singletons; the top ten hold over 40%. The CDR3 runs to 24 residues. V lost 0 bases to trimming and J lost 4 bases, with 38 bases between them. CDR1 and CDR2 (germline): SGHRS, YFSETQ. Study-wide points: It was reported that disease-linked clones were significantly enriched in matched ankylosing spondylitis synovial fluid.

Sequenced material: synovial fluid, either unsorted or a sorted T cell fraction (not recorded which). This chain joins TRBV5-1 and TRBJ2-1; D is possibly TRBD1 or TRBD2 (5 bases each). This sequence was found in a male donor with ankylosing spondylitis. The CDR3 sequence is CASSLDPQLHYAGAPVASYNEQFF. In nucleotides, the CDR3 is TGCGCCAGCAGCTTGGATCCTCAACTCCACTATGCCGGGGCCCCTGTAGCGTCGTACAATGAGCAGTTCTTC.